This T cell receptor (beta chain) was sequenced in a study of CD8+ T cells in alopecia areata (dated by TCRdb to between 2018 and 2020). Notes on the research overall: High-throughput TCRbeta sequencing was used to examine T cell clonal expansion in alopecia areata in both the C3H/HeJ mouse model and human patients. immunoSEQ multiplex PCR using 35 Vbeta forward primers and 13 Jbeta reverse primers was used to amplify TCRbeta CDR3 regions. Human TCRbeta sequencing covered scalp tissue and sorted CD4+ and CD8+ peripheral blood T cells from patchy and totalis/universalis alopecia areata patients and healthy controls. RNA was extracted with the PAXgene miRNA kit for fixed scalp, the miRNeasy kit for PBMCs, and the RNeasy kit for mouse skin. Clonality in the scalp was compared among normal scalp (n=4), patchy alopecia areata scalp (n=8), and alopecia totalis/universalis scalp (n=8).

Turning to this clone: Its antigen is unknown. No qualities accompany the bases; no much larger clone lies one base away.

From alopecia areata patients, peripheral blood was collected along with lesional scalp punch biopsies. PBMCs were isolated by density centrifugation and stained for CD3, CD4 and CD8, and CD4+ and CD8+ T cells were sorted on a FACSAria. Untreated alopecia areata patients were recruited as part of a multicenter biomarker study. In roughly five patients from the biomarker study, the blood CD8+ T cells went through an additional sort into NKG2D-low and NKG2D-high fractions. CDR1 MNHEY and CDR2 SMNVEV were looked up in the germline V gene (reference sequence). Trimming accounts for 5 bases at V and 7 bases at J, while the number of junction bases matched to no gene is 5. Counted from cysteine to phenylalanine, this CDR3 has 12 amino acids. Only the CDR3 portion is preserved as DNA: 36 bases, with reading frame beginning at the first base. Results and caveats for the whole study, not just this receptor: Compared with normal scalp, lesional scalp, particularly in alopecia totalis/universalis, had higher clonality and more expanded CD8+ clones, which suggests antigenic drive. Unlike mouse skin, which is dominated by gammadelta T cells, normal human skin has resident alphabeta T cells that are also sequenced, and this complicates analysis of the scalp TCR repertoire. Shared TCR sequences between patients were less evident than in mice, which may be partly attributable to HLA diversity in the patient population.

Receptor libraries were prepared by the immunoSEQ multiplex PCR assay. For TCR sequencing, RNA was extracted from every sample and reverse transcribed into cDNA to serve as template. SuperScript III was used to make first-strand cDNA, primed with a 2:1 mix of oligo-dT and random hexamers. A synthetic immune receptor repertoire was used to assess amplification bias, and residual bias was removed computationally. In the source study's methods: After raw reads were preprocessed to remove errors, the CDR3 was defined following IMGT conventions as running from the conserved cysteine to phenylalanine. Clonality was computed by normalizing Shannon entropy by log2 of the number of productive unique TCRs and subtracting the result from 1. Scalp TCRbeta sequences were cross-referenced with sorted blood CD4 and CD8 repertoires so that the CD4 or CD8 identity of scalp clones could be inferred. In TCRdb, the immuneACCESS table is reduced to in-frame sequences with V and J assigned. These tables do not hold every clone; where another copy was compared, an unresolved V gene accounts for under half, and the others remain unexplained. The V and J calls and clone size come from that table; D and trimming were worked out from the DNA. This sample lists around 120,000 clones; 47% were detected once. The ten largest clonotypes hold approximately 10% of the sample.

This receptor chain uses TRBV27 and TRBJ2-7, with TRBD2 identical over 7 junction bases. Sequences were obtained from NKG2D-low CD8+ T cells sorted from blood. The cell subset or site label on this specimen signifies: sorted CD8+ NKG2D-low blood T cells. This TCR came from a human donor with alopecia areata. The nucleotide sequence is TGTGCCAGCAGTCCCTCGGGGGGTGAGCAGTACTTC. It codes for CASSPSGGEQYF.